This T cell receptor beta chain was captured by sequencing in a study of cytomegalovirus exposure and HLA in healthy donors. V lost 3 bases and J lost 1; bases outside the gene matches: 0. CDR3 size: 15 residues. From germline, CDR1 is MRHNA and CDR2 SNTAGT. 60 Vbeta and 13 Jbeta primers were used in PCR. Repertoires were generated with immunoSEQ multiplex PCR, while TCRdb's copy carries only in-frame clones and drops some. The repertoire shows more than 40,000 clones; the top ten hold 26%. For this clone: Its antigen is not identified.

General study results and limits: A further, later analysis showed that HLA-associated TCR beta chains (compared with equally common others) were more clonally expanded.

The receptor comes from a man aged 35-49 years in good health and CMV-seropositive. The V gene is TRBV6-4, the J gene TRBJ2-2; 9 bases fit TRBD2. The material sequenced was PBMCs. CDR3 sequence: CASSELAGNTGELFF. The CDR3 DNA sequence: TGTGCCAGCAGTGAACTAGCGGGGAACACCGGGGAGCTGTTTTTT.